Following are 20 T cell receptor beta chains from one sample sequenced in a study of blood T cell repertoires in COVID-19. Using immunoSEQ multiplex PCR, the repertoire was profiled, and TCRdb retains in-frame clones only, with some absent. Altogether fewer than 120,000 clones are present, 88% being singletons, with the ten largest covering approximately 3.4%. Material: peripheral blood. The receptors derive from a woman between 45 and 60 years old with acute or convalescent COVID-19.

This chain links TRBV5-1 with TRBJ2-1; 7 nucleotides match TRBD2. Germline lookup yields CDR1 SGHRS and CDR2 YFSETQ. The length of the CDR3 is 13 residues. V was pared by 5 bases and J by 5 bases, with 4 bases of the junction left unmatched. CDR3 sequence reads: CASRTGGNNEQFF. CDR3 bases: TGCGCCAGCAGGACGGGAGGAAACAATGAGCAGTTCTTC.

The chain couples TRBV12-3 or TRBV12-4 to TRBJ2-5; tentative D call: TRBD2 (6 bases). Trimming pared 6 bases from V and 4 bases from J, leaving 9 bases between. The CDR3 is made up of 12 amino acids. This CDR3 reads CASSGRGETQYF. The CDR3 DNA reads TGTGCCAGCAGCGGGAGAGGAGAGACCCAGTACTTC.

The chain is built from TRBV14 and TRBJ2-1, with 7 bases lining up with TRBD2. In germline, CDR1 is SGHDN, CDR2 FVKESK. Trimming removed 4 bases from V and 3 bases from J; junction bases left unmatched: 12. CDR3 length: 17 residues. The CDR3 protein is CASSPLPGRERYNEQFF. As DNA, the CDR3 is TGTGCCAGCAGCCCCCTCCCAGGGCGGGAGCGCTACAATGAGCAGTTCTTC.

J is TRBJ2-4 and V is TRBV27, with 9 bases that match TRBD2. With V trimmed by 1 base and J by 6 bases, 7 bases remained unmatched. This CDR3 has 16 residues. CDR1 and CDR2 from the germline V gene are MNHEY and SMNVEV (reference sequence). The CDR3 loop is CASSLLAGGPGNIQYF. DNA of the CDR3: TGTGCCAGCAGTTTATTGGCGGGAGGGCCAGGAAACATTCAGTACTTC.

This chain uses TRBV5-6 with TRBJ2-3; D is ambiguous. There are 13 residues in the CDR3. Germline V gene data show CDR1 as SGHDT and CDR2 as YYEEEE. Trimming took 3 bases from V and 0 from J, leaving 5 bases between them. Here the CDR3 reads CASSSYSTDTQYF. CDR3 sequence (DNA): TGTGCCAGCAGCTCCTATAGCACAGATACGCAGTATTTT.

V and J are TRBV7-9 and TRBJ2-7, with D possibly matching TRBD2 (6 bases). Germline CDR1 and CDR2: SEHNR and FQNEAQ (reference sequence). V lost 4 bases and J lost 2, with 21 bases in between. The length of the CDR3 is 17 residues. The CDR3 loop reads CASSWDTRDPRTYEQYF. The CDR3 DNA sequence: TGTGCCAGCAGCTGGGATACGCGGGACCCACGGACCTACGAGCAGTACTTC.

This rearrangement joins TRBV4-1 to TRBJ1-4; 11 bases match TRBD1. The length of the CDR3 is 15 residues. V lost 2 bases and J lost 7; bases outside the gene matches: 3. From germline, CDR1 is MGHRA and CDR2 YSYEKL. This CDR3 is CASSQHGTGGEKLFF. The CDR3 DNA is TGCGCCAGCAGCCAACACGGGACAGGGGGTGAAAAACTGTTTTTT.

V usage is TRBV4-2 and J usage is TRBJ1-3; 7 nucleotides agree with TRBD1. The CDR3 is made up of 14 amino acids. Trimming took 1 base from V and 4 from J; bases not matched to a gene: 1. Germline lookup yields CDR1 LGHNA and CDR2 YNFKEQ. In DNA, the CDR3 is TGTGCCAGCAGCCAAGTAGGGGGCGGAAACACCATATATTTT. It codes for CASSQVGGGNTIYF.

In its sample, this clone was seen a few times. The chain recombines TRBV19 with TRBJ1-1; TRBD1 aligns across 7 bases. Germline CDR1 is LNHDA and CDR2 is SQIVND (reference sequence). Unmatched junction bases numbered 4, after V lost 8 bases and J lost 1 base. This CDR3 contains 13 residues. DNA for the CDR3: TGTGCCAGTGGGCGGACAGGGAACACTGAAGCTTTCTTT. It encodes CASGRTGNTEAFF. The full variable domain, rest sourced from reference TRBV19 and TRBJ1-1, is DGGITQSPKYLFRKEGQNVTLSCEQNLNHDAMYWYRQDPGQGLRLIYYSQIVNDFQKGDIAEGYSVSREKKESFPLTVTSAQKNPTAFYLCASGRTGNTEAFFGQGTRLTVV.

The chain couples TRBV11-2 to TRBJ2-1, with 7 bases matching TRBD2. V shed 3 bases, J shed 10 bases, and the junction held 12 bases outside the gene matches. The germline CDR1 and CDR2 sequences are SGHAT and FQNNGV. The CDR3 has 15 amino acids. This chain's CDR3 is CASSFSGLGEGEQFF. CDR3 DNA: TGTGCCAGCAGCTTTAGCGGGTTAGGGGAAGGCGAGCAGTTCTTC.

The V gene is TRBV19, the J gene TRBJ1-5, with a weak D call TRBD1 (5 bases). From germline, CDR1 is LNHDA and CDR2 SQIVND (reference sequence). The CDR3 sequence is 14 residues long. The V end was cut by 1 base, the J end by 5 bases, with 9 bases between. CDR3: CASSIVGLDQPQHF. The CDR3 bases are TGTGCCAGTAGTATAGTGGGGCTTGATCAGCCCCAGCATTTT.

This chain connects TRBV20-1 to TRBJ2-3; D unclear. CDR1 and CDR2 from the germline V gene are DFQATT and SNEGSKA (reference sequence). The CDR3 runs 11 residues. Trimming took off 5 bases at V and 4 bases at J, with 7 bases between the two ends. The CDR3 loop reads CSAVHSDTQYF. Here the CDR3 DNA reads TGCAGTGCTGTCCACTCAGATACGCAGTATTTT.

This clone was seen just once. This chain joins TRBV5-5 and TRBJ2-7; TRBD2 is a possible D gene (5 bases). The V gene lost 4 bases and the J gene lost 2 bases, with 13 bases spanning the gap. The CDR3 has 14 amino acids. Germline CDR1 SGHKS, CDR2 YYEKEE (reference sequence). The CDR3 here is CASSLLQEAYEQYF. In nucleotides, the CDR3 is TGTGCCAGCAGCCTCTTGCAGGAGGCCTACGAGCAGTACTTC. The entire variable domain, with the rest obtained from reference TRBV5-5 and TRBJ2-7, is as follows: DAGVTQSPTHLIKTRGQQVTLRCSPISGHKSVSWYQQVLGQGPQFIFQYYEKEERGRGNFPDRFSARQFPNYSSELNVNALLLGDSALYLCASSLLQEAYEQYFGPGTRLTVT.

The chain is built from TRBV6-5 and TRBJ1-5; 8 bases fit TRBD1. Trimming cost V 4 bases and J 2 bases; bases outside gene matches: 4. The CDR3 loop spans 15 amino acids. Germline V gene sequence: CDR1 MNHEY, CDR2 SVGAGI. The CDR3 DNA reads TGTGCCAGCAGTTCTCAGGGGGCTGGCAATCAGCCCCAGCATTTT. Protein: CASSSQGAGNQPQHF.

This sequence joins TRBV6-1 and TRBJ1-5, with TRBD1 identical over 7 bases. Looked up from germline, CDR1 is MNHNS and CDR2 is SASEGT. The junction had 7 bases not matched to a gene; V was cut back by 2 bases and J by 0 bases. The CDR3 is 17 amino acids. CDR3 in amino acids: CASSESPQGTSNQPQHF. DNA for the CDR3: TGTGCCAGCAGTGAATCCCCACAGGGGACTAGCAATCAGCCCCAGCATTTT.

The chain joins TRBV18 to TRBJ2-1; TRBD2 is a possible D gene (5 bases). Between the trimmed V and J ends, which lost 3 bases and 2 bases, there was a span of 8 bases. The V gene's germline CDR1 is KGHSH and CDR2 LQKENI. This CDR3 is built from 14 residues. Written as DNA, the CDR3 is TGTGCCAGCTCACCGAGCGGAACCTACAATGAGCAGTTCTTC. It codes for CASSPSGTYNEQFF.

This rearrangement joins TRBV27 to TRBJ2-5, with D possibly TRBD2 on 6 matching bases. The V gene lost 6 bases and the J gene lost 3 bases, with 14 bases spanning the gap. The germline gives CDR1 MNHEY, CDR2 SMNVEV (reference sequence). The CDR3 is 14 residues long. The DNA of the CDR3 is TGTGCCAGCAGATACCTAGCGAAAGAAGAGACCCAGTACTTC. This codes for CASRYLAKEETQYF.

This clone was seen only once. The chain couples TRBV5-1 to TRBJ2-1; TRBD2 agrees at 7 bases. Germline CDR1 reads SGHRS; CDR2 reads YFSETQ. V lost 0 bases to trimming and J lost 0 bases; unmatched junction nucleotides: 3. The CDR3 contains 16 residues. The CDR3: CASSLDSGRSYNEQFF. DNA of the CDR3: TGCGCCAGCAGCTTGGATAGCGGGCGCTCCTACAATGAGCAGTTCTTC. Together with reference TRBV5-1 and TRBJ2-1, the CDR3 gives the full variable domain: KAGVTQTPRYLIKTRGQQVTLSCSPISGHRSVSWYQQTPGQGLQFLFEYFSETQRNKGNFPGRFSGRQFSNSRSEMNVSTLELGDSALYLCASSLDSGRSYNEQFFGPGTRLTVL.

This sequence joins TRBV6-6 and TRBJ2-7; possibly TRBD2 for D (5 bases). V was pared by 6 bases and J by 0 bases, with 15 bases between. The germline CDR1 and CDR2 sequences are MNHNY and SVGAGI (reference sequence). The length of the CDR3 is 15 residues. This CDR3 reads CASSQSGSPSYEQYF. For the CDR3, the DNA is TGTGCCAGCAGCCAAAGCGGTTCCCCCTCCTACGAGCAGTACTTC.

V gene TRBV4-2 combines with J gene TRBJ1-4; 11 bases are shared with TRBD1. The CDR3 consists of 17 residues. Germline assignment: CDR1 LGHNA and CDR2 YNFKEQ. After removal of 0 bases from V and 14 bases from J, the junction contained 14 bases not matched to a gene. The CDR3, as DNA: TGTGCCAGCAGCCAAGATCCGGGACAGGGGGGCTTCGGTAAGCTGTTTTTT. It specifies CASSQDPGQGGFGKLFF.